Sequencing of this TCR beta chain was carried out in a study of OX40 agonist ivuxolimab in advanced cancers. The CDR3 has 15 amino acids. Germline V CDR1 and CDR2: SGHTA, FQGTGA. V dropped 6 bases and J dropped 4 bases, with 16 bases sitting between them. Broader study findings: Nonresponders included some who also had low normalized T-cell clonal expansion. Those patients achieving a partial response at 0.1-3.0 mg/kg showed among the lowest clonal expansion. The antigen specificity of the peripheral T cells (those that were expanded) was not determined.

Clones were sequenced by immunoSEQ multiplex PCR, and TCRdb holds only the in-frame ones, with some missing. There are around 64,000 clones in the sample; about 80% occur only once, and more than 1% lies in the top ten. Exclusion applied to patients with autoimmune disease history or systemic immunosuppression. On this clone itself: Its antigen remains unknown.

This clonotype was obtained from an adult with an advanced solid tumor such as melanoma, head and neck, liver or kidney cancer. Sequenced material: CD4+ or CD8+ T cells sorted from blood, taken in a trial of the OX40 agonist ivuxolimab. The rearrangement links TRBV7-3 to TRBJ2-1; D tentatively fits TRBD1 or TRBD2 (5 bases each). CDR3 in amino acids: CASRLTGTAYNEQFF. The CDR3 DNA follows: TGTGCCAGCAGACTTACCGGGACCGCATACAATGAGCAGTTCTTC.